This TCR beta chain was identified in a study of T cell responses to AZD1222 COVID-19 vaccine. TCRdb's copy holds only in-frame clones and misses some; the assay was immunoSEQ multiplex PCR. Among fewer than 150,000 clones listed, 85% to 95% were seen once. V was pared by 7 bases and J by 2 bases, with 9 bases of the junction left unmatched. CDR1 is ENHRY, CDR2 SYGVKD, per germline. The CDR3 sequence is 17 residues long. The study, taken as a whole, reports: Dominant CD4 TCR responses targeted spike regions 160-218 and 743-854.

Remarks on this clone: No antigen is known for it.

The chain carries TRBV10-3 and TRBJ2-2; 11 bases are shared with TRBD2. Sequencing was performed on peripheral blood, taken on day 0 of AZD1222 vaccination. This TCR came from an adult in good health. This CDR3 is CAINNGLAGSNTGELFF. DNA for the CDR3: TGTGCCATCAATAACGGACTAGCGGGCTCTAACACCGGGGAGCTGTTTTTT.